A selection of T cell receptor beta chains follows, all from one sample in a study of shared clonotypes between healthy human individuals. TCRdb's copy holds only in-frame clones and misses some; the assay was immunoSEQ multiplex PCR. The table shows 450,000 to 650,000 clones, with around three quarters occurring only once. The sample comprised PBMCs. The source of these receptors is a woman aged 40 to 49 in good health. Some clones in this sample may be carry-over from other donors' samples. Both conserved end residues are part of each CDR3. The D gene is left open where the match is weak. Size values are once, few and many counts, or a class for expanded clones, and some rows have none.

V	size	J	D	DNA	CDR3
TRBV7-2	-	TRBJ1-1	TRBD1	TGTGCCAGCAGCTCCACTCCGGGACAGGGAAGGGGCACTGAAGCTTTCTTT	CASSSTPGQGRGTEAFF
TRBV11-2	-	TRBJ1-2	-	TGTGCCAGCAGCTTAGGGGGAGACTATGGCTACACCTTC	CASSLGGDYGYTF
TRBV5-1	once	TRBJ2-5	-	TGCGCCAGCCTCGGGGAAACAACGACCCAGTACTTC	CASLGETTTQYF
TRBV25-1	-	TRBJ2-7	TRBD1	TGTGCCAGCAGTGGACAGGGCCTCTACGAGCAGTACTTC	CASSGQGLYEQYF
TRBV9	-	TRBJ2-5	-	TGTGCCAGCAGCGTAGGCGGCGGGAACTCTCAGACCCAGTACTTC	CASSVGGGNSQTQYF
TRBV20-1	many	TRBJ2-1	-	TGCAGTGCTTCTCTAGGTGAGCAGTTCTTC	CSASLGEQFF
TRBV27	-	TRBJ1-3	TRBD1	TGCGCCAGCAGTCGGACAGGCATTGGAAACACCATATATTTT	CASSRTGIGNTIYF
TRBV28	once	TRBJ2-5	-	TGTGCCAGCAGGATCCGGGCATTGGAGACCCAGTACTTC	CASRIRALETQYF
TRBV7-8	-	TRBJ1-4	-	TGTGCCAGCAGCCCGAAAGACGGGCCTACCCTTGGCGGGAAACTGTTTTTT	CASSPKDGPTLGGKLFF
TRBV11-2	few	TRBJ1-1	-	TGTGCCAGCAGCTTAGATTATGCGGGGTTCGACACTGAAGCTTTCTTT	CASSLDYAGFDTEAFF
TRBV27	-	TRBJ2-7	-	TGTGCCAGCAGTTTATGGGCTAGCTACGAGCAGTACTTC	CASSLWASYEQYF
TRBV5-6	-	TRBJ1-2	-	TGTGCCAGCAGCTTGGGTCAGTTCAACTATGGCTACACCTTC	CASSLGQFNYGYTF
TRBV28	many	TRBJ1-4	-	TGTGCCAGCAGAGCTCTGGGGTTGAGAGATGAAAAACTGTTTTTT	CASRALGLRDEKLFF
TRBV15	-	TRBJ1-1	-	TGTGCCACCAGCAGAGACGGGGTAACCGAAGCTTTCTTT	CATSRDGVTEAFF
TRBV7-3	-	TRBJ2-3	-	TGTGCCAGCAGCTTAACAGCAGATACGCAGTATTTT	CASSLTADTQYF
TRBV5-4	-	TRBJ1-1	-	TGTGCCAGCAGCTCCCACGGTCGGAACACTGAAGCTTTCTTT	CASSSHGRNTEAFF
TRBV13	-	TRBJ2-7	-	TGTGCCAGCAGCTCCCGAAGGGGTAACTCGAGGGAGCAGTACTTC	CASSSRRGNSREQYF
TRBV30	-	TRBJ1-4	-	TGTGCCTGGAGTGCCCCAGGGACTAATGAAAAACTGTTTTTT	CAWSAPGTNEKLFF
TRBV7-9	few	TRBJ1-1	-	TGTGCCAGCAGCACCCCAGCGGGCATGAACACTGAAGCTTTCTTT	CASSTPAGMNTEAFF
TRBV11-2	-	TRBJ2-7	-	TGTGCCAGCAAGGAGCCGGGACCCTCCTACGAGCAGTACTTC	CASKEPGPSYEQYF
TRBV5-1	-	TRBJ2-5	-	TGCGCCAGCAGCTTGGGTACGGGGAGAGAGACCCAGTACTTC	CASSLGTGRETQYF
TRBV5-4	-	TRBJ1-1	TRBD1	TGTGCCAGCAGCTACCCAACAGGGGGGGGCACTGAAGCTTTCTTT	CASSYPTGGGTEAFF
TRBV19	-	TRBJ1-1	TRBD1	TGTGCCAGTAGTATTACAGGGGGCGGCACTGAAGCTTTCTTT	CASSITGGGTEAFF
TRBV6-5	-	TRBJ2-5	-	TGTGCCAGCAGTGCCCCCCTCGGGACCCAGTACTTC	CASSAPLGTQYF
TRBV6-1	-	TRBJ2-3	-	TGTGCCAGCAGTGCCTCCAACTTCTGGACAGCTAGCACAGATACGCAGTATTTT	CASSASNFWTASTDTQYF
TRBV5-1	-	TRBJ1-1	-	TGCGCCAGCAGCTTGGCCCAGGGATACACTGAAGCTTTCTTT	CASSLAQGYTEAFF
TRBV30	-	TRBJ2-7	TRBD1	TGTGCCTGGAGCCGGGACAGATCCTACGAGCAGTACTTC	CAWSRDRSYEQYF
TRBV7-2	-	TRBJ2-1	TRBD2	TGTGCCAGCACCAATGCACCGGGACTAGCGGGAGACAATGAGCAGTTCTTC	CASTNAPGLAGDNEQFF
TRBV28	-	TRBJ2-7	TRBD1	TGTGCCAGCGGCATCCGGTTTGGGACAGGGGCATCCGAGCAGTACTTC	CASGIRFGTGASEQYF
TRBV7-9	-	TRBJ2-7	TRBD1	TGTGCCAGCAGTTACAAGGACAGGTACTACGAGCAGTACTTC	CASSYKDRYYEQYF
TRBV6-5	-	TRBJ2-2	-	TGTGCCAGCAGGTTTGACAGGAAAAACACCGGGGAGCTGTTTTTT	CASRFDRKNTGELFF
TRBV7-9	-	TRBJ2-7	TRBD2	TGTGCCAGCAGCTTACTAGCGGGAGAGGAGCAGTACTTC	CASSLLAGEEQYF
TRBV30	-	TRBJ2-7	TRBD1	TGTGCCTGGAGTGTAGGACAGGAACTCTACGAGCAGTACTTC	CAWSVGQELYEQYF
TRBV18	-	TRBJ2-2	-	TGTGCCAGCTCACCATCCCGGGACACCGGGGAGCTGTTTTTT	CASSPSRDTGELFF
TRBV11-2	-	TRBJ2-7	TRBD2	TGTGCCAGCAGCCCAAGGACTAGCGGGAGCTCCTACGAGCAGTACTTC	CASSPRTSGSSYEQYF
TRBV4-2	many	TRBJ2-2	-	TGTGCCAGCAGCCCCCAAAAGTGGGGGGAAAGCACCGGGGAGCTGTTTTTT	CASSPQKWGESTGELFF
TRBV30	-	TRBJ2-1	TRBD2	TGTGCCTCGGGACTAGCGTCCCATGAGCAGTTCTTC	CASGLASHEQFF
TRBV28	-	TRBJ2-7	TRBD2	TGTGCCAGCAGTCTACCGCGTGCGGGAGGGCGCTCCTACGAGCAGTACTTC	CASSLPRAGGRSYEQYF
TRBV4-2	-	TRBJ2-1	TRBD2	TGTGCCAGCAGCCATTTAGCGGGAGACTCCTACAATGAGCAGTTCTTC	CASSHLAGDSYNEQFF
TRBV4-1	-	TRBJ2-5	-	TGCGCCAGCAGCCAAACAGGGTTGAAAGAGACCCAGTACTTC	CASSQTGLKETQYF
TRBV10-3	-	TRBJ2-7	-	TGTGCCATCAGTGAGTCCGGAATTCCCTCGGGCTCCTACGAGCAGTACTTC	CAISESGIPSGSYEQYF
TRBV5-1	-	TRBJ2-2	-	TGCGCCAGCAGCTTGTCGACAGGACGCACCGGGGAGCTGTTTTTT	CASSLSTGRTGELFF
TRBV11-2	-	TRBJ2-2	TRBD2	TGTGCCAGCAGCTTAGATCTCCCCCTCGCGGGAGGGTACACCGGGGAGCTGTTTTTT	CASSLDLPLAGGYTGELFF